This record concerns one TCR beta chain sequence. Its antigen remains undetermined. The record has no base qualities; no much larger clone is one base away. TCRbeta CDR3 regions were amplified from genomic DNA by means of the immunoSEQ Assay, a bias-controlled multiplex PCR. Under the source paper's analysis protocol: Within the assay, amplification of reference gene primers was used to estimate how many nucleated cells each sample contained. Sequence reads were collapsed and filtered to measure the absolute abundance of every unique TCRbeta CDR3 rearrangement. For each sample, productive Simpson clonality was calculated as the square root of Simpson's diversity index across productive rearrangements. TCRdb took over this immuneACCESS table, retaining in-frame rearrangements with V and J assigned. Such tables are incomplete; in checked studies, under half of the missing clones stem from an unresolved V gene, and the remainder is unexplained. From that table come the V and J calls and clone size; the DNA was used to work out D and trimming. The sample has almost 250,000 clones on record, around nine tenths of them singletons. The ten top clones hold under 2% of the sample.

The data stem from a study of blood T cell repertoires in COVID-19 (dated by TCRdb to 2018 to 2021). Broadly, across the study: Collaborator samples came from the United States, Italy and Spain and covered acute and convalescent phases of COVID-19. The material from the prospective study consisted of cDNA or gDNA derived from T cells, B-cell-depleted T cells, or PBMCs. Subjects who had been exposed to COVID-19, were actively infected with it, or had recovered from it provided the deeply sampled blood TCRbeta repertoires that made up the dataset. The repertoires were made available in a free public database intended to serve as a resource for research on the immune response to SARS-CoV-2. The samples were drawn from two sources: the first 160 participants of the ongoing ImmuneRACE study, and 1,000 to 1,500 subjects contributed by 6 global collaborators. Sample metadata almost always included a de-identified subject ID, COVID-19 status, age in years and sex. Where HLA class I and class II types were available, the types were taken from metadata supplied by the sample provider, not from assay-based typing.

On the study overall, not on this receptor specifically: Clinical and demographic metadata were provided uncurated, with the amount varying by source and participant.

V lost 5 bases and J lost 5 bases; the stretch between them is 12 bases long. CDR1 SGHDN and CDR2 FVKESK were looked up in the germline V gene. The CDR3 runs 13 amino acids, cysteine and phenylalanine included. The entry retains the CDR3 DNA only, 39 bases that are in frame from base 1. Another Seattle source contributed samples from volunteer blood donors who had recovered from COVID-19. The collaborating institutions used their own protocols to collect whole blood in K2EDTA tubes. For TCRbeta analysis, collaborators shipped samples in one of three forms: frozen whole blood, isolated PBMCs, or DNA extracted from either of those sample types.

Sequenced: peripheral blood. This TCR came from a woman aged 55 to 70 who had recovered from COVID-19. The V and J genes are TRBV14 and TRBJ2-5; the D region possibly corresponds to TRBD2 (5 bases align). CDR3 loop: CASSTRRRETQYF. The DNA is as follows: TGTGCCAGCAGCACACGCAGGAGGGAGACCCAGTACTTC. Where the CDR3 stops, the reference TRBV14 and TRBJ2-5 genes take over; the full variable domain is EAGVTQFPSHSVIEKGQTVTLRCDPISGHDNLYWYRRVMGKEIKFLLHFVKESKQDESGMPNNRFLAERTGGTYSTLKVQPAELEDSGVYFCASSTRRRETQYFGPGTRLLVL.